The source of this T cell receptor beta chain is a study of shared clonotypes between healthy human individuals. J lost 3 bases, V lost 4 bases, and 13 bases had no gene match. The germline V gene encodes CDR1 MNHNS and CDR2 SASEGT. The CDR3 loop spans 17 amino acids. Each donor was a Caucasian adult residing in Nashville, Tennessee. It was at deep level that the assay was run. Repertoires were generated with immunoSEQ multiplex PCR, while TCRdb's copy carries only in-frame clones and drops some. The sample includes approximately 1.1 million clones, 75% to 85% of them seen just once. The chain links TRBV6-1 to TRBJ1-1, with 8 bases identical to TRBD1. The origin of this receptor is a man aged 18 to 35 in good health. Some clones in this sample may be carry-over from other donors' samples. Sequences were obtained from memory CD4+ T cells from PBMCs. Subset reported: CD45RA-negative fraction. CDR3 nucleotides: TGTGCCAGCAGTGGCCGACCGACAGGGGCTTTATACACTGAAGCTTTCTTT. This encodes CASSGRPTGALYTEAFF.